The 18 T cell receptor beta chains in this list originate from one sample, sequenced in a study of shared clonotypes between healthy human individuals. Profiled with immunoSEQ multiplex PCR; TCRdb holds only in-frame clones, not every one. Found here are under 850,000 clones, about 91% of them singletons; the top ten hold around 24%. The naive CD8 subset, CD45RO-negative cells positively selected for CCR7, excluded terminally differentiated effector memory CD45RA+ cells. The sequencing sample was made of naive CD8+ T cells sorted from blood. These receptors originate from a man aged 25-45 years in good health.

In the case of this clone: One junction end disagrees with the germline gene, perhaps due to a read error. The chain links TRBV7-7 to TRBJ2-7; 10 nucleotides line up with TRBD2. Germline assignment: CDR1 SSHAT and CDR2 FNYEAQ (reference sequence). This CDR3 is 18 amino acids long. CDR3 loop: CASSLEREAGGPSYEQYF. The CDR3 coding sequence is TGTGCTAGCAGCTTAGAGAGGGAAGCGGGAGGGCCTAGCTACGAGCAGTACTTC.

V gene TRBV9 combines with J gene TRBJ1-2, with 7 bases aligning to TRBD1. V lost 4 bases and J lost 1; bases outside the gene matches: 10. The CDR3 runs to 16 residues. Germline-derived CDR1 and CDR2 are SGDLS and YYNGEE. The CDR3, as DNA: TGTGCCAGCAGCAAACCTCGGGACAGAATTAACTATGGCTACACCTTC. Its translation is CASSKPRDRINYGYTF.

V usage is TRBV28 and J usage is TRBJ2-5, with 15 positions matching TRBD2. Per germline, CDR1 MDHEN and CDR2 SYDVKM. The CDR3 contains 18 residues. The V and J ends lost 6 bases and 4 bases, in that order; junction bases with no gene match: 12. CDR3 protein: CASRTGLAGGIILETQYF. The CDR3 region has the DNA TGTGCCAGCAGGACCGGACTAGCGGGAGGGATTATATTAGAGACCCAGTACTTC.

This chain connects TRBV7-2 to TRBJ2-7; a weak D match, TRBD2 (5 bases). The CDR3 sequence is 12 residues long. The V end was cut by 4 bases, the J end by 3 bases, with 7 bases between. Germline CDR1 is SGHTA and CDR2 is FQGNSA. The chain's CDR3 is CASSWTLYEQYF. As DNA, the CDR3 is TGTGCCAGCAGCTGGACTCTCTACGAGCAGTACTTC.

V gene TRBV27 combines with J gene TRBJ2-1; 9 positions match TRBD2. V was clipped by 6 bases and J by 8 bases; unmatched bases: 14. The CDR3 consists of 16 residues. CDR1 is MNHEY, CDR2 SMNVEV, per germline (reference sequence). The CDR3 loop reads CASSLLRASGADEQFF. The DNA for the CDR3 is TGTGCCAGCAGCCTGCTCAGGGCTAGCGGGGCCGATGAGCAGTTCTTC.

V gene TRBV29-1 combines with J gene TRBJ2-7; 8 bases are a match to TRBD1. Germline-derived CDR1 and CDR2 are SQVTM and ANQGSEA. J lost 1 base, V lost 6 bases, and 8 bases had no gene match. The CDR3 length is 14 residues. This CDR3 is CSVESTGESYEQYF. The DNA for the CDR3 is TGCAGCGTGGAGTCGACAGGGGAATCCTACGAGCAGTACTTC.

This chain joins TRBV28 and TRBJ2-7, with D maybe TRBD1 (6 bases). Germline CDR1 is MDHEN and CDR2 is SYDVKM. V was pared by 8 bases and J by 2 bases, with 16 bases between. CDR3 length equals 14 residues. The CDR3 sequence: CASYASDRAYEQYF. As DNA, the CDR3 is TGTGCCAGCTATGCCTCGGACAGAGCCTACGAGCAGTACTTC.

The gene calls are TRBV19 and TRBJ2-5, with D uncertain. Germline V CDR1 and CDR2: LNHDA, SQIVND (reference sequence). The CDR3 length is 15 residues. V was shortened by 4 bases and J by 0 bases, with 12 bases between the two germline ends. CDR3: CASSTTKAYQETQYF. CDR3 DNA sequence: TGTGCCAGTAGTACCACGAAGGCATACCAAGAGACCCAGTACTTC.

The chain recombines TRBV6-5 with TRBJ2-7; TRBD2 is a possible D gene (6 bases). The germline V gene has CDR1 MNHEY and CDR2 SVGAGI. The length of the CDR3 is 15 residues. Trimming shortened V by 2 bases and J by 0 bases, and 11 bases separated the two germline ends. CDR3 sequence (DNA): TGTGCCAGCAGTTACGGGGCGGGAAGCTCCTACGAGCAGTACTTC. Translation gives CASSYGAGSSYEQYF.

The chain recombines TRBV27 with TRBJ2-1; 7 bases are shared with TRBD2. The length of the CDR3 is 15 residues. Trimming removed 3 bases from V and 3 bases from J; junction bases left unmatched: 5. The germline V gene encodes CDR1 MNHEY and CDR2 SMNVEV (reference sequence). CDR3 protein: CASSLGREIYNEQFF. DNA for the CDR3: TGTGCCAGCAGTTTGGGGCGGGAGATCTACAATGAGCAGTTCTTC.

The rearrangement uses TRBV28 and TRBJ2-7; D might be TRBD1 (5 bases). Germline V gene lookup returns CDR1 MDHEN and CDR2 SYDVKM. V lost 2 bases and J 2 bases, leaving 10 bases between the germline ends. This CDR3 contains 14 residues. The CDR3 spells CASSLLTEAYEQYF. The CDR3 nucleotides read TGTGCCAGCAGTTTACTGACAGAAGCCTACGAGCAGTACTTC.

The chain carries TRBV29-1 and TRBJ2-7; maybe TRBD1 (5 bases). The germline V gene encodes CDR1 SQVTM and CDR2 ANQGSEA. Trimming shortened V by 7 bases and J by 4 bases, and 17 bases separated the two germline ends. CDR3 length: 13 residues. CDR3 nucleotide sequence: TGCAGCGGCGCAGCCACGGACAAATACGAGCAGTACTTC. Protein sequence: CSGAATDKYEQYF.

V usage is TRBV18 and J usage is TRBJ2-3; perhaps TRBD1 as D (6 bases). The germline CDR1 and CDR2 sequences are KGHSH and LQKENI. The germline V and J ends were trimmed by 5 bases and 4 bases, with 10 bases remaining between them. This CDR3 region has 13 residues. This chain's CDR3 is CASSSRQADTQYF. The CDR3 region has the DNA TGTGCCAGCTCATCCCGACAGGCAGATACGCAGTATTTT.

The genes are TRBV7-3 and TRBJ2-7, with TRBD2 matching over 8 bases. CDR1 SGHTA and CDR2 FQGTGA come from the germline V gene. The CDR3 has 13 amino acids. The J segment lost 7 bases and the V segment lost 3 bases, leaving 5 bases of the junction unmatched. For the CDR3, the DNA is TGTGCCAGCAGCTTTGCACCGGGAGGGGAGCAGTACTTC. This codes for CASSFAPGGEQYF.

V is TRBV29-1 and J is TRBJ2-7; possible D gene TRBD1, 5 bases. CDR1 is SQVTM, CDR2 ANQGSEA, per germline. V was shortened by 5 bases and J by 2 bases, with 7 bases between the two germline ends. CDR3 length: 11 residues. Here the CDR3 reads CSVRQTYEQYF. CDR3 DNA sequence: TGCAGCGTTCGACAGACCTACGAGCAGTACTTC.

The chain has TRBV5-5 and TRBJ2-1; 10 nucleotides match TRBD2. Per germline, CDR1 SGHKS and CDR2 YYEKEE (reference sequence). The V gene end was trimmed by 0 bases and the J gene end by 7 bases; junction bases not matched to a gene: 7. The CDR3 is 16 residues long. In DNA form, the CDR3 reads TGTGCCAGCAGCTTGGTTGGACTAGCGGTAGGGAATGAGCAGTTCTTC. Its translation: CASSLVGLAVGNEQFF.

The genes are TRBV28 and TRBJ2-7; 8 bases are shared with TRBD1. Germline lookup yields CDR1 MDHEN and CDR2 SYDVKM. CDR3 length: 15 amino acids. The J segment lost 0 bases and the V segment lost 11 bases, leaving 12 bases of the junction unmatched. CDR3 DNA: TGTGCCGCCGAGGGCCGACAGGGGAGCTCCTACGAGCAGTACTTC. Amino acid sequence: CAAEGRQGSSYEQYF. The full variable domain, with the rest looked up from reference TRBV28 and TRBJ2-7, is DVKVTQSSRYLVKRTGEKVFLECVQDMDHENMFWYRQDPGLGLRLIYFSYDVKMKEKGDIPEGYSVSREKKERFSLILESASTNQTSMYLCAAEGRQGSSYEQYFGPGTRLTVT.

This rearrangement joins TRBV7-3 to TRBJ2-1; 7 bases map to TRBD1. The trim removed 4 bases at V and 7 bases at J, leaving 1 base unmatched. The CDR3 has 12 residues. Germline CDR1 reads SGHTA; CDR2 reads FQGTGA. The CDR3 protein is CASSSQGNEQFF. The CDR3 nucleotides are TGTGCCAGCAGCTCACAGGGGAATGAGCAGTTCTTC.